A single sample is the source of the 30 T cell receptor beta chains below, sequenced in a study of a mutant IDH1 vaccine in newly diagnosed glioma. Profiled with immunoSEQ multiplex PCR; TCRdb holds only in-frame clones, not every one. In the table there are 88,000 or so clones, 65% to 90% of which are singletons. Stated time point: week 23, last vaccination. Doses comprised 300 ug of mutant IDH1 20-mer peptide each, plus topical imiquimod. Their antigen targets remain unknown. The source was PBMCs, collected from a glioma patient whose treatment included an IDH1 peptide vaccine. The receptors derive from a young man with glioma. Some clones in this sample may be carry-over from other donors' samples.

V is TRBV30 and J is TRBJ2-7, with D unclear. Per germline, CDR1 GTSNPN and CDR2 SVGIG (reference sequence). The CDR3 has 14 amino acids. The ends were cut back, 0 bases at V and 0 bases at J, with 9 bases in the middle. CDR3 in amino acids: CAWSVLVGSYEQYF. The DNA of the CDR3 is TGTGCCTGGAGTGTACTGGTGGGCTCCTACGAGCAGTACTTC.

The rearrangement links TRBV30 to TRBJ1-2; 8 bases map to TRBD1. J was trimmed by 7 bases and V by 0 bases; bases with no gene match: 4. The germline CDR1 and CDR2 sequences are GTSNPN and SVGIG (reference sequence). The length of the CDR3 is 13 residues. The CDR3 region is CAWSVPQGGGYTF. The CDR3 bases are TGTGCCTGGAGTGTACCACAGGGGGGTGGCTACACCTTC.

The chain is built from TRBV5-1 and TRBJ2-5; D unresolved. The CDR3 runs 14 residues. The V gene's germline CDR1 is SGHRS and CDR2 YFSETQ. Trimming took 0 bases from V and 5 from J, leaving 11 bases between them. The DNA for the CDR3 is TGCGCCAGCAGCTTGGCCCAGGTCGTGGAGACCCAGTACTTC. Translated: CASSLAQVVETQYF.

The V and J genes are TRBV18 and TRBJ1-3; D not certain. The CDR3 totals 13 residues. Germline V CDR1 and CDR2: KGHSH, LQKENI. V lost 3 bases and J 4 bases, leaving 7 bases between the germline ends. For the CDR3, the DNA is TGTGCCAGCTCACCCGGGTTCGGAAACACCATATATTTT. It translates to CASSPGFGNTIYF.

The V call is TRBV2, the J call TRBJ2-1, with 8 bases lining up with TRBD2. V lost 6 bases to trimming and J lost 5 bases; unmatched junction nucleotides: 6. This CDR3 has 14 amino acids. Germline values: CDR1 SNHLY, CDR2 FYNNEI. The CDR3 reads CASRLREADNEQFF. CDR3 in DNA: TGTGCCAGCAGGTTGCGGGAGGCAGACAATGAGCAGTTCTTC.

In DNA form, the CDR3 reads TGTGCCAGCAGCCCCCGAGGCTATTCCTACGAGCAGTACTTC. As protein: CASSPRGYSYEQYF. This rearrangement joins TRBV7-8 to TRBJ2-7; no definite D call. Germline loops: CDR1 SGHVS, CDR2 FQNEAQ. This CDR3 is built from 14 residues. The V and J ends lost 5 bases and 1 base respectively, with 12 bases between them.

This clone was observed once. Here the CDR3 DNA reads TGTGCCAGCTCACCAGTAGCTGATCGCTATGGCTACACCTTC. This translates into CASSPVADRYGYTF. The genes are TRBV18 and TRBJ1-2; D unclear. The CDR3 runs 14 residues. From germline, CDR1 is KGHSH and CDR2 LQKENI. Trimming took off 2 bases at V and 4 bases at J, with 11 bases between the two ends.

This chain joins TRBV6-6 and TRBJ2-1, with D perhaps TRBD2 (5 bases). Trimming shortened V by 0 bases and J by 8 bases, and 8 bases separated the two germline ends. CDR3 length equals 13 residues. The germline V gene has CDR1 MNHNY and CDR2 SVGAGI (reference sequence). CDR3 DNA sequence: TGTGCCAGCAGTTACTCTATGAGGGATGAGCAGTTCTTC. It encodes CASSYSMRDEQFF.

This chain's CDR3 is CASSAAMDVYEQYF. The CDR3 DNA follows: TGTGCCAGCAGCGCCGCGATGGATGTCTACGAGCAGTACTTC. The chain carries TRBV9 and TRBJ2-7; no reliable D call. The CDR3 runs 14 residues. CDR1 and CDR2 (germline): SGDLS, YYNGEE. The V gene lost 3 bases and the J gene lost 3 bases, with 13 bases spanning the gap.

The rearrangement links TRBV5-6 to TRBJ2-5; 8 positions agree with TRBD1. This CDR3 has 14 residues. Trimming removed 4 bases from V and 5 bases from J; junction bases left unmatched: 7. CDR1 and CDR2 from the germline V gene are SGHDT and YYEEEE. CDR3 amino acids: CASSLGQGRETQYF. CDR3 DNA sequence: TGTGCCAGCAGCCTTGGACAGGGAAGGGAGACCCAGTACTTC.

The table lists this clone with a few counts. At one end the junction does not follow the germline gene, possibly because of a read error. This chain uses TRBV7-7 with TRBJ2-1, with 9 nucleotides matching TRBD2. The germline V gene has CDR1 SSHAT and CDR2 FNYEAQ (reference sequence). The CDR3 is made up of 18 amino acids. This CDR3 reads CASSLEFSGSGAYNEQFF. The DNA for the CDR3 is TGTGCTAGCAGCTTAGAGTTTAGCGGGAGTGGGGCTTACAATGAGCAGTTCTTC. Drawing the rest from reference TRBV7-7 and TRBJ2-1, the complete variable domain is GAGVSQSPRYKVTKRGQDVTLRCDPISSHATLYWYQQALGQGPEFLTYFNYEAQPDKSGLPSDRFSAERPEGSISTLTIQRTEQRDSAMYRCASSLEFSGSGAYNEQFFGPGTRLTVL.

The rearrangement uses TRBV18 and TRBJ1-5, with a tentative D call TRBD1 (5 bases). The germline gives CDR1 KGHSH, CDR2 LQKENI. The CDR3 has 13 residues. Trimming removed 3 bases at V and 5 bases at J, with 8 bases between. The CDR3 spells CASSPGGDQPQHF. The CDR3 DNA follows: TGTGCCAGCTCACCGGGGGGGGATCAGCCCCAGCATTTT.

The J gene is TRBJ2-7, the V gene TRBV29-1; TRBD1 might be the D (6 bases). V was cut by 4 bases and J by 3 bases, with 16 bases left in between. Germline assignment: CDR1 SQVTM and CDR2 ANQGSEA. The CDR3 is 14 residues long. The chain's CDR3 is CSVASDRGGYEQYF. The CDR3 bases are TGCAGCGTTGCTTCAGACAGAGGGGGCTACGAGCAGTACTTC.

This clone was counted a single time. This chain links TRBV4-1 with TRBJ2-1; 10 nucleotides match TRBD2. Germline-derived CDR1 and CDR2 are MGHRA and YSYEKL. V dropped 3 bases and J dropped 12; count of bases not matched to a gene: 29. The CDR3 loop spans 21 amino acids. For the CDR3, the DNA is TGCGCCAGCAGCCACCCTGTGGTAGGACAGGGTACTAGCGGGGTCCCGAAGGGGCAGTTCTTC. As protein: CASSHPVVGQGTSGVPKGQFF.

CDR3 DNA sequence: TGTGCCAGCACCCTCTTATCAGACAGGTATGGTGAGCAGTTCTTC. Its protein product is CASTLLSDRYGEQFF. The rearrangement links TRBV6-1 to TRBJ2-1, with D perhaps TRBD1 (6 bases). The germline V gene has CDR1 MNHNS and CDR2 SASEGT. Trimming took 7 bases from V and 9 from J, leaving 22 bases between them. The CDR3 has 15 residues.

This sequence joins TRBV30 and TRBJ1-2; D uncertain. V gave up 2 bases and J gave up 4 bases, with 20 bases separating them. This CDR3 spans 16 amino acids. Germline V lookup: CDR1 GTSNPN, CDR2 SVGIG (reference sequence). The CDR3 coding sequence is TGTGCCTGGAGTAACCCTTCGAGGGCGGGAGGCTATGGCTACACCTTC. Protein: CAWSNPSRAGGYGYTF.

The J gene is TRBJ2-3, the V gene TRBV12-5; D may be TRBD2 (5 bases). CDR3 length equals 17 residues. V lost 1 base, J lost 4 bases, and 18 bases lay in between. Germline V lookup: CDR1 LGHNT, CDR2 FRNRAP. The CDR3 region is CASGLGTGLERADTQYF. In nucleotides, the CDR3 is TGTGCTAGTGGTTTGGGTACCGGCTTAGAGAGGGCAGATACGCAGTATTTT.

The table lists this clone with a count of one. This chain's CDR3 is CASSLGPRHGYTF. The CDR3 bases are TGTGCCAGCAGCTTAGGGCCCAGGCATGGCTACACCTTC. V is TRBV7-9 and J is TRBJ1-2; D ambiguous. The CDR3 is 13 residues long. The V gene lost 1 base and the J gene lost 6 bases, with 9 bases spanning the gap. The germline gives CDR1 SEHNR, CDR2 FQNEAQ (reference sequence).

The chain employs TRBV5-4 and TRBJ1-5, with 8 bases identical to TRBD1. Trimming cost V 0 bases and J 4 bases; bases outside gene matches: 3. The length of the CDR3 is 15 residues. CDR1 is SGHNT, CDR2 YYREEE, per germline (reference sequence). CDR3 coding DNA: TGTGCCAGCAGCTTGGCCGGGACAGGAAATCAGCCCCAGCATTTT. Protein product: CASSLAGTGNQPQHF.

V gene TRBV10-2 combines with J gene TRBJ1-1; D gene ambiguous. V was clipped by 4 bases and J by 1 base, with 4 bases between them. This CDR3 is 12 amino acids long. Germline CDR1 and CDR2: WSHSY and SAAADI. The CDR3 DNA follows: TGCGCCAGCAGTGGCACGAACACTGAAGCTTTCTTT. It yields the protein CASSGTNTEAFF.

The gene calls are TRBV5-1 and TRBJ2-5; D is undetermined. CDR3 length: 15 amino acids. V gave up 4 bases and J gave up 1 base, with 14 bases separating them. CDR1 SGHRS and CDR2 YFSETQ come from the germline V gene. CDR3 region: CASSLRSSGQETQYF. CDR3 DNA: TGCGCCAGCAGCCTACGGTCGAGTGGCCAAGAGACCCAGTACTTC.

The chain has TRBV19 and TRBJ2-1; no clear D. Trimming removed 5 bases from V and 2 bases from J, with 4 bases in between. Germline-derived CDR1 and CDR2 are LNHDA and SQIVND (reference sequence). The CDR3 runs to 12 residues. Here the CDR3 DNA reads TGTGCCAGTAGTCGAGCCTACAATGAGCAGTTCTTC. Amino acids: CASSRAYNEQFF.

V usage is TRBV4-2 and J usage is TRBJ1-6, with TRBD1 matching over 9 bases. Germline CDR1 and CDR2: LGHNA and YNFKEQ. V lost 7 bases, J lost 8 bases, and 9 bases stayed unmatched. CDR3 length: 15 residues. In DNA form, the CDR3 reads TGTGCCAGCACCTCGGACAGGGGATGGGATTCACCCCTCCACTTT. Its protein is CASTSDRGWDSPLHF.

This chain uses TRBV28 with TRBJ2-3; D remains unclear. Germline V CDR1 and CDR2: MDHEN, SYDVKM. Trimming removed 5 bases from V and 4 bases from J, with 7 bases in between. CDR3 length: 12 amino acids. CDR3 in DNA: TGTGCCAGCAGTAATAAGGCAGATACGCAGTATTTT. Translated, it gives CASSNKADTQYF. Based on the CDR3 plus reference TRBV28 and TRBJ2-3, the full variable domain is DVKVTQSSRYLVKRTGEKVFLECVQDMDHENMFWYRQDPGLGLRLIYFSYDVKMKEKGDIPEGYSVSREKKERFSLILESASTNQTSMYLCASSNKADTQYFGPGTRLTVL.

The V and J genes are TRBV7-7 and TRBJ1-4, with TRBD1 matching 7 bases. The J segment lost 8 bases and the V segment lost 5 bases, leaving 11 bases of the junction unmatched. The CDR3 has 15 residues. Germline assignment: CDR1 SSHAT and CDR2 FNYEAQ (reference sequence). Here the CDR3 reads CASSPSRLTGEKLFF. The CDR3 nucleotides are TGTGCCAGCAGCCCCTCCCGTCTGACAGGGGAAAAACTGTTTTTT.

CDR3 bases: TGTGCCAGCACCCTAGGGACTAGCGGGGCTGACGAGCAGTACTTC. As protein: CASTLGTSGADEQYF. V is TRBV7-9 and J is TRBJ2-7, with TRBD2 matching over 13 bases. Germline CDR1 SEHNR, CDR2 FQNEAQ (reference sequence). Germline trimming cut 7 bases from V and 5 bases from J; bases unmatched to any gene: 8. The CDR3 contains 15 residues.

The chain employs TRBV7-2 and TRBJ2-1; 7 bases fit TRBD1. There are 15 residues in the CDR3. From germline, CDR1 is SGHTA and CDR2 FQGNSA. With V trimmed by 8 bases and J by 8 bases, 15 bases remained unmatched. CDR3 region: CASGLQGLIQDEQFF. CDR3 coding DNA: TGTGCCAGCGGATTACAGGGGCTAATTCAGGATGAGCAGTTCTTC. Full variable domain (remainder filled in from reference TRBV7-2 and TRBJ2-1): GAGVSQSPSNKVTEKGKDVELRCDPISGHTALYWYRQSLGQGLEFLIYFQGNSAPDKSGLPSDRFSAERTGGSVSTLTIQRTQQEDSAVYLCASGLQGLIQDEQFFGPGTRLTVL.

The rearrangement joins TRBV7-8 to TRBJ2-1, with TRBD2 matching 11 bases. The V gene end was trimmed by 5 bases and the J gene end by 0 bases; junction bases not matched to a gene: 12. Germline V gene data show CDR1 as SGHVS and CDR2 as FQNEAQ. This CDR3 has 19 residues. DNA for the CDR3: TGTGCCAGCAGCCGCCCAGCTAGCGGGAGGCTCAACTCCTACAATGAGCAGTTCTTC. Its protein product is CASSRPASGRLNSYNEQFF.

The chain recombines TRBV15 with TRBJ1-1; perhaps TRBD1 as D (6 bases). The CDR3 runs 15 residues. Looked up from germline, CDR1 is LNHNV and CDR2 is YYDKDF (reference sequence). V was pared by 5 bases and J by 0 bases, with 13 bases between. The CDR3 reads CATSAGQRVNTEAFF. In DNA, the CDR3 is TGTGCCACCAGCGCCGGACAGAGGGTGAACACTGAAGCTTTCTTT.

Only one count was recorded for this clone. The J gene is TRBJ1-5, the V gene TRBV6-6; no reliable D call. Per the germline V gene, CDR1 is MNHNY and CDR2 is SVGAGI (reference sequence). The CDR3 contains 13 residues. V was cut by 4 bases and J by 1 base, with 5 bases left in between. The CDR3 DNA is TGTGCCAGCAGTTCGTTAAGCAATCAGCCCCAGCATTTT. It is translated as CASSSLSNQPQHF.